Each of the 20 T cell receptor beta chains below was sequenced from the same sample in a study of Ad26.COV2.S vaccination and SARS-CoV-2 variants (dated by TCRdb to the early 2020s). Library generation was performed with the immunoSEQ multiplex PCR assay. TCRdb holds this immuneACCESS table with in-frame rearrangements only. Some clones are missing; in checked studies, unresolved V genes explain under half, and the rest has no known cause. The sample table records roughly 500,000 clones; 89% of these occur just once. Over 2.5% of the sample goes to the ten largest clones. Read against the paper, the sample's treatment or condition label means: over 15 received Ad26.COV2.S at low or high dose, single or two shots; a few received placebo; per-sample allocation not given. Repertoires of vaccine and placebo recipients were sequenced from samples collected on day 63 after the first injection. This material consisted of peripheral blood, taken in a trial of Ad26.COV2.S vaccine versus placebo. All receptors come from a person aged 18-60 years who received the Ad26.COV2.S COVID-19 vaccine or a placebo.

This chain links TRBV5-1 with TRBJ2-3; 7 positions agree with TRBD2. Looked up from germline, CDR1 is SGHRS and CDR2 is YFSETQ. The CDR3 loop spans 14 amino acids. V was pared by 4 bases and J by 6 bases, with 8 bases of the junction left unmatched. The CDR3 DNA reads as TGCGCCAGCAGCGTGTCGACTAGCCCGGATACGCAGTATTTT. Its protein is CASSVSTSPDTQYF.

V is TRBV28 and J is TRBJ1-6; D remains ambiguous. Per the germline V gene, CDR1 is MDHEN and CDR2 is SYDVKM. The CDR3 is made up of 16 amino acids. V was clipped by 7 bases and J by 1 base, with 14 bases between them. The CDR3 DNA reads TGTGCCAGCACGTCAGTCTCGGCGTCCTATAATTCACCCCTCCACTTT. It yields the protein CASTSVSASYNSPLHF.

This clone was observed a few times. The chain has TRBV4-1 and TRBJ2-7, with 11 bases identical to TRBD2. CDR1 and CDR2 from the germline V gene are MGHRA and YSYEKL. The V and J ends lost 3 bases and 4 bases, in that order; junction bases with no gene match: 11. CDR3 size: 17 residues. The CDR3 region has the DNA TGCGCCAGCAGCCACCCGGGACTAGCGGAATCTCTGTACGAGCAGTACTTC. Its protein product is CASSHPGLAESLYEQYF.

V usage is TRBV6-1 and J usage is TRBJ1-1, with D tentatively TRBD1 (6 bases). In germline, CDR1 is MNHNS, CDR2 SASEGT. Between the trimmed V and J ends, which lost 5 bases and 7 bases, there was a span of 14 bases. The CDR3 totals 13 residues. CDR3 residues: CASSPVRGGEAFF. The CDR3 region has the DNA TGTGCCAGCAGTCCGGTCAGGGGCGGTGAAGCTTTCTTT.

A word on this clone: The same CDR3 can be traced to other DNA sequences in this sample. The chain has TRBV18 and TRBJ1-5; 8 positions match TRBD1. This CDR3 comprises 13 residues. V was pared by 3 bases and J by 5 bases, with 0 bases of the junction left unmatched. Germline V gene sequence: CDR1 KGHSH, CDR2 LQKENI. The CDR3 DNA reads TGTGCCAGCTCACCGACAGGGGATCAGCCCCAGCATTTT. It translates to CASSPTGDQPQHF.

The CDR3 DNA is TGCGCCAGCAGCCAAGCCGAAGTCTTAGGGCCTTTCTATGGCTACACCTTC. Its protein product is CASSQAEVLGPFYGYTF. The chain recombines TRBV4-3 with TRBJ1-2; D gene uncertain. Trimming pared 1 base from V and 4 bases from J, leaving 19 bases between. This CDR3 comprises 17 residues. Germline V gene data show CDR1 as LGHNA and CDR2 as YSLEER.

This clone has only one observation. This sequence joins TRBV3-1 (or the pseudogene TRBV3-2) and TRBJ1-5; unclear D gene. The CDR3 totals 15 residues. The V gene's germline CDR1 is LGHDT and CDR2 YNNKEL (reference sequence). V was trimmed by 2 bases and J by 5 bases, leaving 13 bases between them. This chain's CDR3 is CASSQMIGSHQPQHF. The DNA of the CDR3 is TGTGCCAGCAGCCAAATGATTGGCAGCCATCAGCCCCAGCATTTT.

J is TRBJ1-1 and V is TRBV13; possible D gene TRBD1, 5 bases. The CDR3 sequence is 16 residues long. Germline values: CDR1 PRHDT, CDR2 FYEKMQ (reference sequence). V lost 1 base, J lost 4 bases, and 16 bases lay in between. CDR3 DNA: TGTGCCAGCAGCTTAGACCAAAGGCAGGGAGGCACTGAAGCTTTCTTT. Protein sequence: CASSLDQRQGGTEAFF. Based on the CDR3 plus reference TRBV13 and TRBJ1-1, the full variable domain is AAGVIQSPRHLIKEKRETATLKCYPIPRHDTVYWYQQGPGQDPQFLISFYEKMQSDKGSIPDRFSAQQFSDYHSELNMSSLELGDSALYFCASSLDQRQGGTEAFFGQGTRLTVV.

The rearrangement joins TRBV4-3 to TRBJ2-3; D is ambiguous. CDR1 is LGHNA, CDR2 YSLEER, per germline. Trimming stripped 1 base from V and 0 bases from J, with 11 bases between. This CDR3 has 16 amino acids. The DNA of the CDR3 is TGCGCCAGCAGCCAAGCGCTGTTTAGCAGCACAGATACGCAGTATTTT. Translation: CASSQALFSSTDTQYF.

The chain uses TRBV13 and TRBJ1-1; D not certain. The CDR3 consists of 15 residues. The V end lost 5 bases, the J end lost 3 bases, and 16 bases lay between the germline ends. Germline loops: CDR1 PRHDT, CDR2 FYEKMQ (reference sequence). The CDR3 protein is CASSPQGEGDTEAFF. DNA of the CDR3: TGTGCCAGCAGCCCCCAAGGAGAGGGCGACACTGAAGCTTTCTTT.

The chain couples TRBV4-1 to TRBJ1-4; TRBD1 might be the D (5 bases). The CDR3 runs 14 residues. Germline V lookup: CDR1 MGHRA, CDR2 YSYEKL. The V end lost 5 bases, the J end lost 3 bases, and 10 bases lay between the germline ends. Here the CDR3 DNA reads TGCGCCAGCAGCAAGGGGTCACCTAATGAAAAACTGTTTTTT. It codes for CASSKGSPNEKLFF.

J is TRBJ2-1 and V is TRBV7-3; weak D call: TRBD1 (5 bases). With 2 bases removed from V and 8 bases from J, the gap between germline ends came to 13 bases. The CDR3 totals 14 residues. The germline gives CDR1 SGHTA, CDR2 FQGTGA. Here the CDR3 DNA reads TGTGCCAGCAGCTTACAGGGCGTTCGCGATGAGCAGTTCTTC. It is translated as CASSLQGVRDEQFF.

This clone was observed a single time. CDR3 residues: CASSLRPHEGNTEAFF. The CDR3 bases are TGTGCCAGCAGCTTAAGACCCCACGAGGGAAACACTGAAGCTTTCTTT. The genes are TRBV7-2 and TRBJ1-1; D is uncertain. The germline V and J ends were trimmed by 2 bases and 2 bases, with 15 bases remaining between them. Germline lookup yields CDR1 SGHTA and CDR2 FQGNSA. This CDR3 is 16 amino acids long.

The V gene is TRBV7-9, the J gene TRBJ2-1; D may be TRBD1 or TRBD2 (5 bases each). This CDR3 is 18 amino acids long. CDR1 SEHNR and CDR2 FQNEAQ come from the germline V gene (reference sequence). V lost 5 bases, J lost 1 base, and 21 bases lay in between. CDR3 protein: CASSPGTKRLNSYNEQFF. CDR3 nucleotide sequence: TGTGCCAGCAGCCCCGGGACCAAGCGACTGAATTCCTACAATGAGCAGTTCTTC.

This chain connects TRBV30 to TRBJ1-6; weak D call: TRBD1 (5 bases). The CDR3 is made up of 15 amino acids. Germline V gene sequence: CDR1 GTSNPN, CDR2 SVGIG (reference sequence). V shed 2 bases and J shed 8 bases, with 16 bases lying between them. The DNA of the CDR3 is TGTGCCTGGAGTACGTGGGATCAGGGTTATTCACCCCTCCACTTT. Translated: CAWSTWDQGYSPLHF.

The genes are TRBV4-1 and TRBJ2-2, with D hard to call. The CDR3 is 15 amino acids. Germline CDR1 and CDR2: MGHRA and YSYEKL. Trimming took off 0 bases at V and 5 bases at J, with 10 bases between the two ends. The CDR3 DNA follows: TGCGCCAGCAGCCAAGAATTGTTGGCGACCGGGGAGCTGTTTTTT. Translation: CASSQELLATGELFF.

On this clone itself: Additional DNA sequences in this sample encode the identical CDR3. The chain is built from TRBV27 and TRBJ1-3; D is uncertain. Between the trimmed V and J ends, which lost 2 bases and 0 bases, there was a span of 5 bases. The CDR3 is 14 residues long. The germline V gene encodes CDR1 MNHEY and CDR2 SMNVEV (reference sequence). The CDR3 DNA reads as TGTGCCAGCAGTTTACTGGGCTCTGGAAACACCATATATTTT. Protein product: CASSLLGSGNTIYF.

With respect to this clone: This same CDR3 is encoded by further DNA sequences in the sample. The CDR3 bases are TGTGCCAGCAGCTTAGCAGGCACAGATACGCAGTATTTT. Protein sequence: CASSLAGTDTQYF. The chain employs TRBV5-4 and TRBJ2-3; D ambiguous. V lost 2 bases and J 1 base, leaving 5 bases between the germline ends. From germline, CDR1 is SGHNT and CDR2 YYREEE (reference sequence). The CDR3 spans 13 residues.

DNA of the CDR3: TGTGCCAGTACCGCCGCCGGCGAGGTGACTGAAGCTTTCTTT. It translates to CASTAAGEVTEAFF. The rearrangement uses TRBV19 and TRBJ1-1; D is uncertain. The CDR3 loop spans 14 amino acids. Trimming removed 7 bases from V and 5 bases from J, with 17 bases in between. From germline, CDR1 is LNHDA and CDR2 SQIVND (reference sequence).

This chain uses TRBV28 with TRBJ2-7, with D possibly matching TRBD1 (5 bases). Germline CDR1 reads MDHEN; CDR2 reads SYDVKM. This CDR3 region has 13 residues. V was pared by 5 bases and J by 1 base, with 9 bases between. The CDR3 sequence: CASSPGQSYEQYF. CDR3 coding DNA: TGTGCCAGCAGTCCAGGACAATCCTACGAGCAGTACTTC.